The rows below give T cell receptor beta chains drawn from one sample of a study of blood T cells in healthy people across ages. TCRdb re-called the 5' RACE reads with MiXCR, one entry per CDR3 protein. The table records 1,500,000 or so distinct CDR3 sequences, roughly two fifths of them present only once. Input material: blood. These TCRs come from a young woman in good health. Both conserved end residues are part of each CDR3. A D gene is named only where the DNA matches it firmly. Some rows mark clone size as missing; the rest say once, few, many or name a class of expanded clone.

>few|TRBD1|TRBV12-3/TRBV12-4|TRBJ2-7
CASSPGQGDTYEQYF
TGTGCCAGCAGCCCGGGACAGGGGGATACCTACGAGCAGTACTTC
>-|-|TRBV20-1|TRBJ1-4
CSARDKWAGEKLFF
TGCAGTGCTAGAGATAAGTGGGCTGGGGAAAAACTGTTTTTT
>-|-|TRBV7-9|TRBJ2-1
CASSPSPAVSSYNEQFF
TGTGCCAGCAGCCCCAGCCCCGCGGTGAGCTCCTACAATGAGCAGTTCTTC
>-|TRBD1|TRBV6-6|TRBJ2-1
CASSPTGEEQFF
TGTGCCAGCAGTCCGACAGGGGAAGAGCAGTTCTTC
>-|TRBD1|TRBV20-1|TRBJ2-7
CSAQDRVGYEQYF
TGCAGTGCTCAGGACAGGGTCGGTTACGAGCAGTACTTC
>-|-|TRBV6-5|TRBJ2-1
CASSYSGHWIPNNEQFF
TGTGCCAGCAGTTACTCGGGACATTGGATTCCGAACAATGAGCAGTTCTTC
>-|TRBD2|TRBV4-2|TRBJ2-2
CASSQQREGLAGTGELFF
TGTGCCAGCAGCCAGCAGCGGGAGGGCCTGGCGGGCACCGGGGAGCTGTTTTTT
>-|TRBD1|TRBV20-1|TRBJ1-4
CSADGRGTGGLEKLFF
TGCAGTGCGGATGGTCGGGGGACAGGGGGTTTGGAAAAACTGTTTTTT
>-|TRBD1|TRBV7-9|TRBJ2-3
CASSYHPDRAGTDTQYF
TGTGCCAGCAGTTACCACCCGGACAGGGCAGGAACAGATACGCAGTATTTT
>-|TRBD2|TRBV12-3/TRBV12-4|TRBJ2-3
CASTLAGLRTDTEYF
TGTGCCAGCACCCTAGCGGGGCTTAGAACAGATACGGAATATTTT
>-|-|TRBV7-2|TRBJ1-1
CASSLDRPTEAFF
TGTGCCAGCAGCCTCGACAGACCCACTGAAGCTTTCTTT
>-|-|TRBV9|TRBJ2-2
CASSVFANTGELFF
TGTGCCAGCAGCGTATTCGCGAACACCGGGGAGCTGTTTTTT
>-|TRBD2|TRBV20-1|TRBJ2-3
CSARPPAAGVTDTQYF
TGCAGTGCTAGACCCCCGGCAGCGGGAGTCACAGATACGCAGTATTTT
>-|-|TRBV16|TRBJ1-2
CASSKPRGADYGYTF
TGTGCCAGCAGCAAACCGAGGGGGGCAGACTATGGCTACACCTTC
>few|TRBD1|TRBV6-1|TRBJ2-7
CASSVGTGTSYEQYF
TGTGCCAGCAGCGTAGGGACAGGGACTTCCTACGAGCAGTACTTC
>-|-|TRBV28|TRBJ1-4
CASSLPPGTKRLTNEKLFF
TGTGCCAGCAGCCTTCCCCCAGGGACCAAGAGGTTAACTAATGAAAAACTGTTTTTT
>-|-|TRBV12-3/TRBV12-4|TRBJ2-5
CASSPGAGPPATQYF
TGTGCCAGCAGCCCAGGTGCCGGGCCGCCGGCGACCCAGTACTTC
>-|TRBD1|TRBV7-2|TRBJ2-5
CASSLETGGSKETQYF
TGTGCCAGCAGCTTAGAAACAGGGGGCTCCAAAGAGACCCAGTACTTC
>many|TRBD2|TRBV20-1|TRBJ2-5
CSARDQSSGRQETQYF
TGCAGTGCTAGAGATCAATCTAGCGGTCGGCAAGAGACCCAGTACTTC
>few|TRBD2|TRBV5-4|TRBJ2-5
CASSRLADETQYF
TGTGCCAGCAGCCGACTAGCGGATGAGACCCAGTACTTC
>-|-|TRBV20-1|TRBJ1-5
CSASGQSAEINQPQHF
TGCAGTGCTAGTGGACAGTCGGCTGAGATAAATCAGCCCCAGCATTTT
>-|-|TRBV25-1|TRBJ1-6
CASSDHGQSNNSPLHF
TGTGCCAGCAGTGACCATGGACAGTCAAATAATTCACCCCTCCACTTT
>few|-|TRBV4-1|TRBJ1-2
CASSQEDANYGYTF
TGCGCCAGCAGTCAGGAGGACGCTAACTATGGCTACACCTTC
>-|-|TRBV20-1|TRBJ2-1
CSVSRGNNEQFF
TGCAGCGTTTCCCGGGGTAACAATGAGCAGTTCTTC
>-|TRBD1|TRBV29-1|TRBJ1-2
CSVGGGYGCTF
TGCAGCGTTGGAGGGGGCTATGGCTGCACCTTC
>-|-|TRBV4-1|TRBJ2-4
CASSQDLDGALAKSIQYF
TGCGCCAGCAGCCAAGACCTGGACGGGGCACTAGCCAAAAGCATTCAGTACTTC
>-|-|TRBV12-3/TRBV12-4|TRBJ2-3
CASSALASTDTQYF
TGTGCCAGCAGTGCACTAGCAAGCACAGATACGCAGTATTTT
>once|-|TRBV15|TRBJ2-5
CATSRDAQPQETQYF
TGTGCCACCAGCAGAGATGCACAGCCCCAAGAGACCCAGTACTTC
>-|TRBD1|TRBV13|TRBJ1-6
CASGTGIYNSPLHF
TGTGCCAGCGGGACAGGGATCTATAATTCACCCCTCCACTTT
>-|-|TRBV12-3/TRBV12-4|TRBJ2-3
CVSTRWDTQYF
TGTGTCAGCACGCGCTGGGATACGCAGTATTTT
>-|-|TRBV4-3|TRBJ1-2
CASSQDRGPRARGYTF
TGCGCCAGCAGCCAAGATCGTGGGCCCAGGGCGCGAGGCTACACCTTC
>few|-|TRBV7-2|TRBJ2-7
CASSLFYNEQYF
TGTGCCAGCAGCTTATTTTACAATGAGCAGTACTTC
>-|TRBD2|TRBV4-3|TRBJ2-5
CASSDGTSGGRTQYF
TGCGCCAGCAGCGACGGGACTAGCGGGGGACGGACCCAGTACTTC
>-|TRBD2|TRBV14|TRBJ2-1
CASSSGTSGLRYNEQFF
TGTGCCAGCAGCTCTGGGACTAGCGGGCTCCGCTACAATGAGCAGTTCTTC
>-|-|TRBV4-3|TRBJ2-5
CASSSSGSETQYF
TGCGCCAGCAGCTCTTCAGGGTCAGAGACCCAGTACTTC
>-|-|TRBV7-2|TRBJ1-2
CASSLGPRAYTF
TGTGCCAGCAGCTTAGGTCCCAGAGCTTACACCTTC
>-|TRBD1|TRBV20-1|TRBJ2-5
CSPKRTGDGETQYF
TGCAGTCCAAAACGGACAGGGGATGGAGAGACCCAGTACTTC
>-|TRBD1|TRBV6-7|TRBJ1-4
CAAPSIQGDEKLFF
TGTGCCGCTCCCTCAATACAGGGGGATGAAAAACTGTTTTTT
>few|TRBD2|TRBV6-2/TRBV6-3|TRBJ2-1
CASSYEPGLAGLNNEQFF
TGTGCCAGCAGTTACGAGCCGGGACTAGCGGGGTTAAACAATGAGCAGTTCTTC
>few|TRBD2|TRBV15|TRBJ2-3
CATSTGLAGVRVDTQYF
TGTGCCACCAGCACGGGACTAGCGGGAGTCCGGGTAGATACGCAGTATTTT
>few|-|TRBV20-1|TRBJ2-7
CSASMAAYEQYF
TGCAGTGCTAGTATGGCAGCCTACGAGCAGTACTTC
>-|-|TRBV9|TRBJ2-1
CASSVEQGGNNEQFF
TGTGCCAGCAGCGTAGAACAGGGTGGCAACAATGAGCAGTTCTTC
>-|-|TRBV2|TRBJ1-1
CASSVLKITEAFF
TGTGCCAGCAGTGTTCTAAAAATAACTGAAGCTTTCTTT
>few|TRBD2|TRBV27|TRBJ2-3
CASRLSSGRYPDTQYF
TGTGCCAGCAGACTTTCTAGCGGGAGGTACCCAGATACGCAGTATTTT
>-|-|TRBV15|TRBJ2-7
CATTDSDSWVNSYEQYF
TGTGCCACCACCGACTCCGACTCCTGGGTCAACTCCTACGAGCAGTACTTC
>few|-|TRBV20-1|TRBJ2-7
CSASGDVGNYEQYF
TGCAGTGCTAGCGGCGATGTGGGCAACTACGAGCAGTACTTC
>-|-|TRBV15|TRBJ2-4
CATSSGLRTKRNIQYF
TGTGCCACCAGCAGCGGCCTGAGGACAAAGAGAAACATTCAGTACTTC
>-|-|TRBV28|TRBJ2-3
CASNLLGADTQYF
TGTGCCAGCAATTTACTAGGGGCGGATACGCAGTATTTT
>-|-|TRBV30|TRBJ1-5
CAWSEVRVGQPQHF
TGTGCCTGGAGTGAGGTGCGGGTGGGTCAGCCCCAGCATTTT
>-|TRBD1|TRBV29-1|TRBJ2-7
CSVHGDRGDEQYF
TGCAGCGTGCACGGGGACAGGGGCGACGAGCAGTACTTC
>few|TRBD2|TRBV28|TRBJ2-3
CASDISGTDTQYF
TGTGCCAGCGATATTAGCGGGACAGATACGCAGTATTTT
>-|-|TRBV4-2|TRBJ2-3
CACSQGPIGSPDTQYF
TGTGCCTGCAGCCAAGGTCCAATCGGGAGTCCAGATACGCAGTATTTT
>-|TRBD2|TRBV7-2|TRBJ2-2
CASSFPSGGPTGELFF
TGTGCCAGCAGCTTCCCTAGCGGGGGGCCCACCGGGGAGCTGTTTTTT
>few|-|TRBV6-4|TRBJ1-1
CTSSAGENTEAFF
TGTACCAGCAGTGCTGGGGAGAACACTGAAGCTTTCTTT
>many|-|TRBV5-6|TRBJ1-2
CASSQGPMGDGIYGYTF
TGTGCCAGCAGCCAGGGACCGATGGGGGACGGAATCTATGGCTACACCTTC
>-|-|TRBV4-1|TRBJ2-7
CASSQAGDHNEQYF
TGCGCCAGCAGCCAAGCGGGAGACCACAATGAGCAGTACTTC
>-|TRBD1|TRBV20-1|TRBJ1-1
CSAHRGTPPSSFF
TGCAGTGCGCACAGGGGGACTCCACCTTCTTCTTTCTTT
>-|-|TRBV9|TRBJ2-1
CASSVGLESYNEQFF
TGTGCCAGCAGCGTAGGTTTAGAATCTTACAATGAGCAGTTCTTC
>few|-|TRBV7-2|TRBJ2-1
CASSLDGTGGARNEQFF
TGTGCCAGCAGCTTAGACGGTACTGGCGGCGCCCGGAATGAGCAGTTCTTC